A single sample is the source of the 25 T cell receptor beta chains below, sequenced in a study of PD-1 blockade in classical Hodgkin lymphoma. Each patient's relapse followed autologous stem cell transplantation, and brentuximab vedotin exposure varied. Sequencing was performed with immunoSEQ multiplex PCR; in TCRdb, only in-frame clones are kept and a portion is missing. The sample lists about 34,000 clones; more than 65% were seen once. The sample here was peripheral blood mononuclear cells (PBMCs), taken before the second cycle of nivolumab. Receptor source: a human donor with classical Hodgkin lymphoma.

The rearrangement links TRBV7-8 to TRBJ2-7, with 10 bases matching TRBD1. The CDR3 spans 17 residues. J lost 2 bases, V lost 5 bases, and 12 bases had no gene match. CDR1 is SGHVS and CDR2 is FQNEAQ in the germline V gene. This CDR3 is CASSLRTGQGITYEQYF. CDR3 bases: TGTGCCAGCAGCCTGAGGACGGGACAGGGGATAACCTACGAGCAGTACTTC.

This clone was observed a few times. This chain links TRBV18 with TRBJ2-1, with D hard to call. The germline CDR1 and CDR2 sequences are KGHSH and LQKENI. The CDR3 length is 16 residues. V was trimmed by 3 bases and J by 0 bases, leaving 12 bases between them. This chain's CDR3 is CASSPFPPSSYNEQFF. CDR3 nucleotides: TGTGCCAGCTCACCGTTCCCTCCGAGCTCCTACAATGAGCAGTTCTTC.

The chain employs TRBV7-2 and TRBJ2-3, with 9 bases identical to TRBD2. The CDR3 contains 16 residues. CDR1 is SGHTA and CDR2 is FQGNSA in the germline V gene. With 1 base clipped from V and 6 bases from J, the junction kept 8 bases outside the gene matches. Written as DNA, the CDR3 is TGTGCCAGCAGCTTAGAAGGCGGGGGGGAATCGGATACGCAGTATTTT. Translation gives CASSLEGGGESDTQYF.

This chain uses TRBV11-2 with TRBJ2-2; perhaps D is TRBD1 or TRBD2 (5 bases each). Trimming left V 3 bases short and J 6 bases short, with 14 bases between. Germline CDR1 is SGHAT and CDR2 is FQNNGV. CDR3 length equals 15 residues. CDR3 in DNA: TGTGCCAGCAGCTTCCTCAGGGTGAGGGCCGGGGAGCTGTTTTTT. Its translation: CASSFLRVRAGELFF.

This chain connects TRBV5-1 to TRBJ2-5; D tentatively reads TRBD1 or TRBD2 (5 bases each). Germline lookup yields CDR1 SGHRS and CDR2 YFSETQ. V was cut by 0 bases and J by 4 bases, with 10 bases left in between. This CDR3 comprises 14 residues. In DNA form, the CDR3 reads TGCGCCAGCAGCTTGGAAGGGGCGGGAGAGACCCAGTACTTC. Its protein product is CASSLEGAGETQYF.

This clone appeared many times. V gene TRBV2 combines with J gene TRBJ2-2; 10 bases line up with TRBD1. CDR1 is SNHLY and CDR2 is FYNNEI in the germline V gene. CDR3 length: 16 residues. J lost 3 bases, V lost 4 bases, and 5 bases had no gene match. CDR3 protein: CASSAGTGAYTGELFF. CDR3 coding DNA: TGTGCCAGCAGTGCCGGGACAGGGGCGTACACCGGGGAGCTGTTTTTT.

V gene TRBV6-1 combines with J gene TRBJ1-4, with D perhaps matching TRBD1 (6 bases). V shed 2 bases and J shed 0 bases, with 16 bases lying between them. CDR1 and CDR2 from the germline V gene are MNHNS and SASEGT. The CDR3 sequence is 18 residues long. The DNA for the CDR3 is TGTGCCAGCAGTGAATTCGGACAGCGAGGAGCAACTAATGAAAAACTGTTTTTT. Translated, it gives CASSEFGQRGATNEKLFF.

This rearrangement joins TRBV6-1 to TRBJ1-1; D is perhaps TRBD1 (6 bases). Trimming cost V 5 bases and J 8 bases, with 12 bases left between them. The germline gives CDR1 MNHNS, CDR2 SASEGT. The CDR3 covers 12 residues. CDR3 sequence reads: CASSYGDREAFF. As DNA, the CDR3 is TGTGCCAGCAGTTATGGAGACAGGGAAGCTTTCTTT.

V is TRBV7-6 and J is TRBJ2-3; no clear D. The CDR3 runs to 14 residues. The germline gives CDR1 SGHVS, CDR2 FNYEAQ. Trimming stripped 5 bases from V and 1 base from J, with 10 bases between. In DNA, the CDR3 is TGTGCCAGCAGCCCGTACGTCGGCACAGATACGCAGTATTTT. Protein sequence: CASSPYVGTDTQYF.

The chain uses TRBV7-2 and TRBJ1-5; no clear D gene. Trimming took 0 bases from V and 7 from J, leaving 7 bases between them. The CDR3 runs to 13 residues. Germline V gives CDR1 SGHTA, CDR2 FQGNSA. The DNA for the CDR3 is TGTGCCAGCAGCTTAGCGGTGGGACAGCCCCAGCATTTT. Amino acid sequence: CASSLAVGQPQHF. The full variable domain, with the rest looked up from reference TRBV7-2 and TRBJ1-5, is GAGVSQSPSNKVTEKGKDVELRCDPISGHTALYWYRQSLGQGLEFLIYFQGNSAPDKSGLPSDRFSAERTGGSVSTLTIQRTQQEDSAVYLCASSLAVGQPQHFGDGTRLSIL.

This clone was detected only once. V gene TRBV4-3 combines with J gene TRBJ1-1, with D unclear. The germline V and J ends were trimmed by 0 bases and 6 bases, with 14 bases remaining between them. The germline gives CDR1 LGHNA, CDR2 YSLEER. The CDR3 totals 15 residues. The CDR3 sequence is CASSQDSAPAPEAFF. As DNA, the CDR3 is TGCGCCAGCAGCCAAGATAGTGCGCCGGCCCCTGAAGCTTTCTTT.

The V call is TRBV7-3, the J call TRBJ2-2, with a weak D call TRBD2 (5 bases). Germline CDR1 reads SGHTA; CDR2 reads FQGTGA. This CDR3 contains 15 residues. V was clipped by 1 base and J by 1 base, with 7 bases between them. This chain's CDR3 is CASSLNGGNTGELFF. The CDR3 nucleotides read TGTGCCAGCAGCTTAAATGGAGGGAACACCGGGGAGCTGTTTTTT.

This chain connects TRBV6-5 to TRBJ2-7; D ambiguous. The CDR3 spans 14 residues. Per germline, CDR1 MNHEY and CDR2 SVGAGI. V shed 6 bases and J shed 2 bases, with 14 bases lying between them. The CDR3: CASRPPVGTYEQYF. DNA for the CDR3: TGTGCCAGCAGGCCACCCGTCGGAACCTACGAGCAGTACTTC.

CDR3 amino acids: CASSLALSYEQYF. CDR3 nucleotides: TGTGCCAGCAGCTTAGCCCTCTCCTACGAGCAGTACTTC. V usage is TRBV7-2 and J usage is TRBJ2-7; D is ambiguous. The CDR3 runs 13 residues. The V gene lost 0 bases and the J gene lost 0 bases, with 3 bases spanning the gap. The germline V gene encodes CDR1 SGHTA and CDR2 FQGNSA.

The gene calls are TRBV7-2 and TRBJ2-3; D might be TRBD2 (5 bases). V shed 5 bases and J shed 8 bases, with 14 bases lying between them. The CDR3 extends over 13 amino acids. Per germline, CDR1 SGHTA and CDR2 FQGNSA. The CDR3 bases are TGTGCCAGCAGCGCTAGGGTAGAGGGTACGCAGTATTTT. Residues: CASSARVEGTQYF. Full variable domain (rest looked up from reference TRBV7-2 and TRBJ2-3): GAGVSQSPSNKVTEKGKDVELRCDPISGHTALYWYRQSLGQGLEFLIYFQGNSAPDKSGLPSDRFSAERTGGSVSTLTIQRTQQEDSAVYLCASSARVEGTQYFGPGTRLTVL.

The chain recombines TRBV6-1 with TRBJ1-2; TRBD1 agrees at 8 bases. The germline CDR1 and CDR2 sequences are MNHNS and SASEGT. CDR3 length: 14 amino acids. After removal of 7 bases from V and 3 bases from J, the junction contained 7 bases not matched to a gene. CDR3 residues: CASNPRGLDYGYTF. The DNA for the CDR3 is TGTGCCAGCAATCCCAGGGGGCTGGACTATGGCTACACCTTC.

The chain links TRBV2 to TRBJ2-3, with TRBD1 as a possible D gene (6 bases). The germline V and J ends were trimmed by 4 bases and 0 bases, with 11 bases remaining between them. Germline CDR1 SNHLY, CDR2 FYNNEI. The length of the CDR3 is 15 residues. The CDR3 loop reads CASSGLTGSTDTQYF. For the CDR3, the DNA is TGTGCCAGCAGTGGCTTAACAGGGAGCACAGATACGCAGTATTTT.

The rearrangement joins TRBV7-9 to TRBJ2-1; D not certain. The CDR3 has 14 residues. V was cut by 0 bases and J by 5 bases, with 8 bases left in between. Germline V lookup: CDR1 SEHNR, CDR2 FQNEAQ (reference sequence). The CDR3 region has the DNA TGTGCCAGCAGCTTAGCTAGCTGGAACAATGAGCAGTTCTTC. It encodes CASSLASWNNEQFF.

This chain connects TRBV25-1 to TRBJ1-1; D uncertain. V was trimmed by 4 bases and J by 2 bases, leaving 8 bases between them. The germline V gene encodes CDR1 MGHDK and CDR2 SYGVNS. The CDR3 is made up of 13 amino acids. The CDR3 DNA reads TGTGCCAGCAGTGGCCAGGCTAACACTGAAGCTTTCTTT. Protein sequence: CASSGQANTEAFF.

This clone came up once. Mismatch with germline at one junction end may stem from a read error. The rearrangement links TRBV5-4 to TRBJ2-1, with 10 bases that match TRBD2. In germline, CDR1 is SGHNT, CDR2 YYREEE (reference sequence). CDR3 size: 16 residues. CDR3 bases: TGTGCCAGCAGCTTGCTAGCGGGGGTCCAATACAGTGAGCAGTTCTTC. It yields the protein CASSLLAGVQYSEQFF.

This clone was recorded once. V and J are TRBV6-1 and TRBJ1-5, with 8 bases that match TRBD1. Germline V CDR1 and CDR2: MNHNS, SASEGT. The CDR3 is 15 amino acids. V dropped 6 bases and J dropped 4; count of bases not matched to a gene: 8. CDR3 sequence reads: CASSPTGVGNQPQHF. The CDR3 nucleotides read TGTGCCAGCAGCCCGACAGGGGTAGGGAATCAGCCCCAGCATTTT.

This sequence joins TRBV19 and TRBJ2-3, with 9 bases identical to TRBD1. Germline V gene sequence: CDR1 LNHDA, CDR2 SQIVND (reference sequence). V trimming: 7 bases; J trimming: 6 bases; junction bases outside the gene matches: 5. CDR3 length: 13 amino acids. CDR3 DNA sequence: TGTGCCAGTAAGGGGACAGGGACGGATACGCAGTATTTT. This sequence encodes CASKGTGTDTQYF. The variable domain in full, completed from reference TRBV19 and TRBJ2-3, reads DGGITQSPKYLFRKEGQNVTLSCEQNLNHDAMYWYRQDPGQGLRLIYYSQIVNDFQKGDIAEGYSVSREKKESFPLTVTSAQKNPTAFYLCASKGTGTDTQYFGPGTRLTVL.

This rearrangement joins TRBV19 to TRBJ2-7; D remains unclear. Trimming pared 4 bases from V and 0 bases from J, leaving 16 bases between. Germline lookup yields CDR1 LNHDA and CDR2 SQIVND (reference sequence). The CDR3 runs to 16 residues. CDR3: CASSNPGASRSYEQYF. CDR3 nucleotide sequence: TGTGCCAGTAGTAACCCCGGAGCCTCCCGCTCCTACGAGCAGTACTTC. The full variable domain, its missing parts supplied by reference TRBV19 and TRBJ2-7, is DGGITQSPKYLFRKEGQNVTLSCEQNLNHDAMYWYRQDPGQGLRLIYYSQIVNDFQKGDIAEGYSVSREKKESFPLTVTSAQKNPTAFYLCASSNPGASRSYEQYFGPGTRLTVT.

The rearrangement uses TRBV7-2 and TRBJ2-5, with TRBD1 matching 10 bases. The CDR3 contains 15 residues. Germline trimming cut 1 base from V and 7 bases from J; bases unmatched to any gene: 6. CDR1 and CDR2 (germline): SGHTA, FQGNSA. The CDR3 region is CASSLVGQGLGTQYF. The DNA of the CDR3 is TGTGCCAGCAGCTTAGTGGGACAGGGGTTGGGGACCCAGTACTTC.

This clone appeared once. The chain combines TRBV5-4 with TRBJ2-5; TRBD2 aligns across 10 bases. This CDR3 is 15 amino acids long. Germline V gene lookup returns CDR1 SGHNT and CDR2 YYREEE (reference sequence). V was pared by 1 base and J by 5 bases, with 5 bases of the junction left unmatched. CDR3 nucleotides: TGTGCCAGCAGCTTGACTAGCGGGGTAGGGGAGACCCAGTACTTC. Translated: CASSLTSGVGETQYF.